The 2 T cell receptor beta chains reported below all come from one sample, sequenced in a study of regulatory T cells in long-lasting Graves disease. Arm-PCR of CDR3 regions and iRepertoire HTBI primers were the basis on which TCR beta libraries were built. TCRdb redid the calling of the multiplex PCR reads with MiXCR, one entry per CDR3 protein. Found here are a few hundred thousand distinct CDR3 sequences, about a quarter of them singletons; the top ten hold about a quarter. Time point noted: persistent/refractory GD, antithyroid drugs over 5 years with positive TRAb. RNA from PBMCs was the source of the TCR library. The specimen comprised peripheral blood mononuclear cells (PBMCs), sampled when the disease was refractory, from a patient treated with antithyroid drugs. The receptors shown here come from a female donor with Graves disease.

This clonotype was observed at least ten times. The chain is built from TRBV20-1 and TRBJ1-4; D ambiguous. CDR3 length equals 15 residues. V was trimmed by 1 base and J by 0 bases, leaving 9 bases between them. The germline gives CDR1 DFQATT, CDR2 SNEGSKA (reference sequence). Here the CDR3 reads CSARVHFATNEKLFF. In DNA, the CDR3 is TGCAGTGCTAGAGTCCACTTCGCAACTAATGAAAAACTGTTTTTT.

The rearrangement links TRBV7-9 to TRBJ1-1, with D perhaps TRBD1 (5 bases). The V end was cut by 5 bases, the J end by 0 bases, with 19 bases between. The length of the CDR3 is 17 residues. CDR1 is SEHNR and CDR2 is FQNEAQ in the germline V gene (reference sequence). DNA of the CDR3: TGTGCCAGCAGCCAAGATCCCATGACAGACATGAACACTGAAGCTTTCTTT. Translation: CASSQDPMTDMNTEAFF.